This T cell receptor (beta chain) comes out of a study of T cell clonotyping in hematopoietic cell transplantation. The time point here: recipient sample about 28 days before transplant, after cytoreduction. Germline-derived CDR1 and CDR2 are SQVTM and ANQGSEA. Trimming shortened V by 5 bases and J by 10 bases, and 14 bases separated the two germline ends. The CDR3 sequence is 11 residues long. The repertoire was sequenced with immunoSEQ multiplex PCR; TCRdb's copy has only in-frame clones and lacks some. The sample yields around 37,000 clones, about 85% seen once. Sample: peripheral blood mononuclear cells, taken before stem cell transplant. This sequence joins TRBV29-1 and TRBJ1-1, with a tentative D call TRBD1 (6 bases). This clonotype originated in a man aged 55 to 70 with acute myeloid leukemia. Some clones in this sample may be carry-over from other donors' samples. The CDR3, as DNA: TGCAGCGTTAAAAGGGGGGAGGGAGCTTTCTTT. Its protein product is CSVKRGEGAFF.